This TCR beta chain was retrieved from a study of cytomegalovirus exposure and HLA in healthy donors. In regard to this clone: Its antigen is not known.

Primers included in the PCR were 60 Vbeta and 13 Jbeta primers. Clones were read by immunoSEQ multiplex PCR, and TCRdb kept only the in-frame ones, dropping some. The sample carries approximately 280,000 clones, roughly 90% recorded once. Germline V lookup: CDR1 GTSNPN, CDR2 SVGIG (reference sequence). The CDR3 runs to 16 residues. V was pared by 2 bases and J by 0 bases, with 10 bases of the junction left unmatched. General study points: With high specificity and sensitivity, the classifier reportedly diagnosed cytomegalovirus status.

The TCR was taken from a man aged 40-49 years in good health and CMV-seropositive. Sample: PBMCs. This chain connects TRBV30 to TRBJ2-7; 7 nucleotides align to TRBD2. CDR3 in DNA: TGTGCCTGGAGTTCCGAATGGGGGAGGGACTCCTACGAGCAGTACTTC. Amino acid sequence: CAWSSEWGRDSYEQYF.